This TCR beta chain was obtained from a study of T cell repertoires in cytomegalovirus infection (dated by TCRdb to between 2019 and 2020). Turning to the overall study: Alongside well-studied HLA-B-restricted epitopes, the peptide stimulations were aimed at recently identified HLA-C-restricted CMV epitopes, whose presentation resists viral immunomodulation. Donor HLA type was relevant to the analysis, because carriage of CMV infection together with the matching HLA type was indicated by public TCR beta signatures.

The listed sequencing device is Illumina HiSeq 1500. TCRdb took the public reads, trimmed them with fastp at Q25, ran MiXCR for clone calling and kept in-frame beta chains. Identical CDR3 protein sequences are pooled into one entry, listed with their most common genes and DNA. The sample table records roughly 990,000 distinct CDR3 sequences; roughly 31% of these occur just once. Over 10% of the sample comes from the top ten. This clonotype has just a few counts. What antigen it recognizes has not been identified. No per-base quality is available; no much larger clone lies one base away. Overall results and qualifications from the work: In both this cohort and an independent cohort of over 350 donors, the cumulative frequency of public TCR beta family members distinguished carriers of CMV infection plus the relevant HLA type. The ex vivo response was dominated by HLA-C-restricted CMV-specific TCR beta clonotypes, which also provided the single most frequent clonotype in two of eight donors.

The junction shows trimming of 3 bases on V and 5 bases on J, plus 9 bases between the germline ends. From the cysteine up to the phenylalanine, the CDR3 has a length of 13 residues. Only the CDR3 DNA is retained, 39 bases long and in frame from the first base. CDR1 MNHNS and CDR2 SASEGT were looked up in the germline V gene. The label giving this sample's treatment or condition can be read as: in vitro stimulation with specific CMV peptide epitopes to enrich CMV-specific T cells. The origin of this receptor is a human donor in good health (CMV status not recorded). Some clones in this sample may be carry-over from other donors' samples. The sequenced sample was cultured CD8+ T cells from PBMCs, obtained from culture after CMV antigen stimulation. The V gene is TRBV6-1 and the J gene is TRBJ2-3; no D gene call is confident. The sequenced DNA: TGTGCCAGCAGTGACCGACACCGAGATACGCAGTATTTT. The translation is CASSDRHRDTQYF.